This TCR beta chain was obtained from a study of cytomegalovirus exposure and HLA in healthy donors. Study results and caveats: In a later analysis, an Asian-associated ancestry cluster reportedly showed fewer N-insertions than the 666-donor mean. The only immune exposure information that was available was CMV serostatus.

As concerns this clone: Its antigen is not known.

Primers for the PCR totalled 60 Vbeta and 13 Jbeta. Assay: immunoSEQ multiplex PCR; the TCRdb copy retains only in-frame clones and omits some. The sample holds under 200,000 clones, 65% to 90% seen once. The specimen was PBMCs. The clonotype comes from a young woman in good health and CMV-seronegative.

The CDR3 DNA is TGTGCCAGCTCACCCTCTTCAACGGGCACCGGGGAGCTGTTTTTT. Translation: CASSPSSTGTGELFF. The chain joins TRBV18 to TRBJ2-2; no clear D gene. CDR3 length equals 15 residues. Trimming pared 3 bases from V and 4 bases from J, leaving 12 bases between. Germline lookup yields CDR1 KGHSH and CDR2 LQKENI.